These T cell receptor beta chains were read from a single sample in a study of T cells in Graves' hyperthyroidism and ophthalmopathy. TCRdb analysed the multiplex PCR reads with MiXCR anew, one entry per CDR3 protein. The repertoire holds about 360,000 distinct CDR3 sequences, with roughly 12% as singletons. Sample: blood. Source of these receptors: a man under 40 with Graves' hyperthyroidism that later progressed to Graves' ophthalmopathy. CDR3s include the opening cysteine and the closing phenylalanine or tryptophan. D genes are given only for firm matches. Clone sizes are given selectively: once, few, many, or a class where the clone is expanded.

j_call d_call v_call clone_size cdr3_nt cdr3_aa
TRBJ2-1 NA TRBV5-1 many TGCGCCAGCAGCGGAGACAGGAGCTCCTACAATGAGCAGTTCTTC CASSGDRSSYNEQFF
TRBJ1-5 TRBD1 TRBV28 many TGTGCCAGCAGTCCGGGGGGACAGTCTCGGCAGCCCCAGCATTTT CASSPGGQSRQPQHF
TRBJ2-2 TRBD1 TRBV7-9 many TGTGCCAGCAGCTTCCCCGTTGGGACAGACACCGGGGAGCTGTTTTTT CASSFPVGTDTGELFF
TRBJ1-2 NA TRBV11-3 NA TGTGCCAGCAGCCACGGGACGGGCTTTAACTATGGCTACACCTTC CASSHGTGFNYGYTF
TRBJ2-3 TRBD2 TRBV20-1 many TGCAGTGCTGGGGGGCCCCTAGCGGGGGGCACAGATACGCAGTATTTT CSAGGPLAGGTDTQYF
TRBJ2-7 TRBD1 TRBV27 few TGTGCCAGCAGCGCACGACAGGGGATCGGAATTTACGAGCAGTACTTC CASSARQGIGIYEQYF
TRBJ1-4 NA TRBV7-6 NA TGTGCCAGCAGCTTAGCCGACAGATTGGGTGAAAAACTGTTTTTT CASSLADRLGEKLFF
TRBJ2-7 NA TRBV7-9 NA TGTGCCAGCAGCTTAGTGTCTAGCCCGTACGAGCAGTACTTC CASSLVSSPYEQYF
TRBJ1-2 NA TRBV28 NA TGTGCCAGCAGTTCGCCGGGACATCTGAACTATGGCTACACCTTC CASSSPGHLNYGYTF
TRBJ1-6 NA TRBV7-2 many TGTGCCAGCAGCTCCGGACAGACTCGCTCCTATAATTCACCCCTCCACTTT CASSSGQTRSYNSPLHF
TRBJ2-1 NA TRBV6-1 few TGTGCCAGCAGGTCCCCGGGCCCCAGCTCCTACAATGAGCAGTTCTTC CASRSPGPSSYNEQFF
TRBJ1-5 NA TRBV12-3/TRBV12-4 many TGTGCCAGCAGGCACAGCGGCAATCAGCCCCAGCATTTT CASRHSGNQPQHF
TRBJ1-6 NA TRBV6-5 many TGTGCCAGCAGTTATAGTGTGCCTTCACCCCTCCACTTT CASSYSVPSPLHF
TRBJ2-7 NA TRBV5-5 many TGTGCCAGCAGCCCTGGGGCAGGGGCCTACGAGCAGTACTTC CASSPGAGAYEQYF
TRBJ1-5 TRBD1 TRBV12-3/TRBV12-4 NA TGTGCCAGCAGTACTCCGGGACAGGGACTCAATCAGCCCCAGCATTTT CASSTPGQGLNQPQHF
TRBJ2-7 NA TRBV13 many TGTGCCAGCAGCTCCGGCGACACGGAGGCCTACGAGCAGTACTTC CASSSGDTEAYEQYF
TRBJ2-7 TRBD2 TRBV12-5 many TGTGCTAGTGGTTTCGGGTGGGGGGGGTACTCCTACGAGCAGTACTTC CASGFGWGGYSYEQYF
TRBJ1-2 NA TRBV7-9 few TGTGCCAGCAGCTTAAAGGGAGGGGAGAACTATGGCTACACCTTC CASSLKGGENYGYTF
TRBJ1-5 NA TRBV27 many TGTGCCAGCAGTTCCGGGACTTCTCAGCCCCAGCATTTT CASSSGTSQPQHF
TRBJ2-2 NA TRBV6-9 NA TGTGCCAGCAGTTGCTCAGGACAGATTCCACCGGGGGAGCTGTTTTTT CASSCSGQIPPGELFF
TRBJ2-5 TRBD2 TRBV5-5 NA TGTGCCAGCAGCGAGGTGGGACTAGCGGGGCCGGTGACCCAGTACTTC CASSEVGLAGPVTQYF
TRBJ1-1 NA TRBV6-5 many TGTGCCAGCAATTTTGGGGGGGCTGGCATGAACACTGAAGCTTTCTTT CASNFGGAGMNTEAFF